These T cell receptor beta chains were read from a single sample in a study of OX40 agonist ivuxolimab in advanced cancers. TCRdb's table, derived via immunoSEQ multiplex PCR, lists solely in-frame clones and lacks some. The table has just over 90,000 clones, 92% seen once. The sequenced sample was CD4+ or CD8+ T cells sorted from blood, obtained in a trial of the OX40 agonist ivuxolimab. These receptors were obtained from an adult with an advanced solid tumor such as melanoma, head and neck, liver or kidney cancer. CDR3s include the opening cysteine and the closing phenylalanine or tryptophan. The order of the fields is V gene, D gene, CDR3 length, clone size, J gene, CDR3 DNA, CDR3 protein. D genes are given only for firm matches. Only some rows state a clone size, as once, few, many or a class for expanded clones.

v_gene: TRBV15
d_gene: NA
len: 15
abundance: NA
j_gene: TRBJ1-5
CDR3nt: TGTGCCACCAGAGACGATAGAGGGGGGCATCAGCCCCAGCATTTT
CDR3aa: CATRDDRGGHQPQHF

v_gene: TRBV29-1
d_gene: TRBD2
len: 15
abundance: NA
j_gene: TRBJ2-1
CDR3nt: TGCAGCGTGATAGCGGGGGGGTCCACCTACAATGAGCAGTTCTTC
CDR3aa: CSVIAGGSTYNEQFF

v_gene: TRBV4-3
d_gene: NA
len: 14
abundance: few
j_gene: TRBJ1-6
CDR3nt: TGCGCCAGCAGCCAAGATGGATATAATTCACCCCTCCACTTT
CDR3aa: CASSQDGYNSPLHF

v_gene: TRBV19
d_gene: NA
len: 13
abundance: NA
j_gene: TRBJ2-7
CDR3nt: TGTGCCAGTAGTATAGGGACTACTAACGAGCAGTACTTC
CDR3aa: CASSIGTTNEQYF

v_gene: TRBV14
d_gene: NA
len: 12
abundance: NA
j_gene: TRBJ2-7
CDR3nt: TGTGCCAGCAGCCAGGGAGCCTACGAGCAGTACTTC
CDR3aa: CASSQGAYEQYF

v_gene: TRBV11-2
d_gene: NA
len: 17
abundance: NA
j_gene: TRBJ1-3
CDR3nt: TGTGCCAGCAGCCGGGGCCGACAGCACTACTCTGGAAACACCATATATTTT
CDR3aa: CASSRGRQHYSGNTIYF

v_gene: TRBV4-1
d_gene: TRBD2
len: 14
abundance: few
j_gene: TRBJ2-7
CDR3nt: TGCGCCAGCAGCCAAGACCGACTAGCGAGCGAGCAGTACTTC
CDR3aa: CASSQDRLASEQYF

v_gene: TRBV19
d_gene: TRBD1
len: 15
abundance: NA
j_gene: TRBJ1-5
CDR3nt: TGTGCCAGTAGCCCGGGACAGGGTCTCGATCAGCCCCAGCATTTT
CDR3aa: CASSPGQGLDQPQHF

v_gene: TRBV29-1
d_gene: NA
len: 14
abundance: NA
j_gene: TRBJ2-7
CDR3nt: TGCAGCGTTTCCGGGTTTCTACCGTCCTACGAGCAGTACTTC
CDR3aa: CSVSGFLPSYEQYF

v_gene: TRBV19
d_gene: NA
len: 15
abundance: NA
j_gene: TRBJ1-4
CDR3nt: TGTGCCAGTAGTAAACCCTCGACGACAGATGAAAAACTGTTTTTT
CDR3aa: CASSKPSTTDEKLFF

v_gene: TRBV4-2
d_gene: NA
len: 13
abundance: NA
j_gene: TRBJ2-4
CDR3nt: TGTGCCAGCAGCCAAGCTACCAAAAACATTCAGTACTTC
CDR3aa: CASSQATKNIQYF

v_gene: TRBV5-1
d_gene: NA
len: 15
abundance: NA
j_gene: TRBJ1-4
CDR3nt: TGCGCCAGCAGCTTGGGGAACAGTCTTAATGAAAAACTGTTTTTT
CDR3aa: CASSLGNSLNEKLFF

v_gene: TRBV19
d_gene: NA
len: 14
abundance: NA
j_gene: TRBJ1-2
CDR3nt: TGTGCCAGTACCAGTCGACAGGAATTCTATGGCTACACCTTC
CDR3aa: CASTSRQEFYGYTF

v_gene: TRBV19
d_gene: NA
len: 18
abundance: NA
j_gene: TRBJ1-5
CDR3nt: TGTGCCAGTACCACCTCTCAACCGGGGCGCGAATCTACGAGAGCCCAGCATTTT
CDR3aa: CASTTSQPGRESTRAQHF

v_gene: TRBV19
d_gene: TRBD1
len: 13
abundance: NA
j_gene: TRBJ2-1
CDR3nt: TGTGCCAGTAGTCTCGGGACAGGGAATGAGCAGTTCTTC
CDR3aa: CASSLGTGNEQFF

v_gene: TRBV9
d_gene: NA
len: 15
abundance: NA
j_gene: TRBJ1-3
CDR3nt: TGTGCCAGCAGCCGGAGAGGGGCTCCGGGAAACACCATATATTTT
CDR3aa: CASSRRGAPGNTIYF

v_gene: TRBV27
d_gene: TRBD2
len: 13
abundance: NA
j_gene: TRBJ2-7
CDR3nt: TGTGCCTCCGCGCTCGGACTAGATGGGGAGCAGTACTTC
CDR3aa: CASALGLDGEQYF

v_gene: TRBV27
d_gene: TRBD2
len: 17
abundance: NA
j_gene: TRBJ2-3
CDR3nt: TGTGCCAGCAGTCCGGTCCAAGCGGGGGGTATCACAGATACGCAGTATTTT
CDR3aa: CASSPVQAGGITDTQYF

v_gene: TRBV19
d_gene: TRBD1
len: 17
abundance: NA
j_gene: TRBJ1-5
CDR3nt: TGTGCCAGTAGTATGGGCACGGGACAGAACTACAATCAGCCCCAGCATTTT
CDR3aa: CASSMGTGQNYNQPQHF

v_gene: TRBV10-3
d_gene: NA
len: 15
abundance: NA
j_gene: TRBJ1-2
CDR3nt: TGTGCCATCAGTGAGTCGAAGGGAAGGGGAAGTGGCTACACCTTC
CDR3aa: CAISESKGRGSGYTF

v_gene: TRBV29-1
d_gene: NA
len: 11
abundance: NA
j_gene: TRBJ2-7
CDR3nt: TGCAGCGTAGGCAGCCTCTACGAGCAGTACTTC
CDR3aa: CSVGSLYEQYF

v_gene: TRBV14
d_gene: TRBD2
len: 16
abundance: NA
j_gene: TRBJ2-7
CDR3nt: TGTGCCAGCAGCCGGGTAGCGGGAGGCCCCACCTACGAGCAGTACTTC
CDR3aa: CASSRVAGGPTYEQYF

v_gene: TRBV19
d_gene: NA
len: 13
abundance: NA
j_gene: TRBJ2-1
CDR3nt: TGTGCCAGTAGTATAACCTTTGTGTATGAGCAGTTCTTC
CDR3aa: CASSITFVYEQFF

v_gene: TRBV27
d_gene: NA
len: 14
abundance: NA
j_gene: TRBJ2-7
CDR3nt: TGTGCCAGCAGTTTATGGGTCACTAGCTACGAGCAGTACTTC
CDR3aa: CASSLWVTSYEQYF

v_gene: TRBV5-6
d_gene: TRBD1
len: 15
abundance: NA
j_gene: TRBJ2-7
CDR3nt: TGTGCCAGCAGCTTGGGTGTGGACAGGGCGGACGAGCAGTACTTC
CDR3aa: CASSLGVDRADEQYF

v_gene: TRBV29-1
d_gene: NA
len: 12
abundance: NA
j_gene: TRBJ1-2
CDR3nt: TGCAGCGTTGAATCGGAGGAACCGGGCTACACCTTC
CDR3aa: CSVESEEPGYTF

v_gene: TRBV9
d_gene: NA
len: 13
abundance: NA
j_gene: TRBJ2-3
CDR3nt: TGTGCCAGCAGCGTCCTAATGACAGATACGCAGTATTTT
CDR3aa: CASSVLMTDTQYF

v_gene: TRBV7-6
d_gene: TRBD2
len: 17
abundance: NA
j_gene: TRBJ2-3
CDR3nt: TGTGCCAGCAGCTTGTACGGACTAGCGGGGGGGACAGATACGCAGTATTTT
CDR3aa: CASSLYGLAGGTDTQYF

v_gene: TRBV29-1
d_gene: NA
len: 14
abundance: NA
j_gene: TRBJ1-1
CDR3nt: TGCAGCGCCATGGGGGGCGGGGGAGGAACTGAAGCTTTCTTT
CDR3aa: CSAMGGGGGTEAFF

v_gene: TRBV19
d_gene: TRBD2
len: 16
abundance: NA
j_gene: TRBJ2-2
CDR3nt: TGTGCCAGTAGTATAGCTAGCGGGAGGATCACCGGGGAGCTGTTTTTT
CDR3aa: CASSIASGRITGELFF

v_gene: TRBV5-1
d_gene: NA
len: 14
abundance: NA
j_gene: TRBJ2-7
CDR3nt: TGCGCCAGCAGCGACCTAGAGGGGGGGGCCGAGCAGTACTTC
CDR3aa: CASSDLEGGAEQYF

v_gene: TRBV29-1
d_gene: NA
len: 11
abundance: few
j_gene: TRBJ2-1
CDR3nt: TGCAGCGTTCTCTCGGACAATGAGCAGTTCTTC
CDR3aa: CSVLSDNEQFF

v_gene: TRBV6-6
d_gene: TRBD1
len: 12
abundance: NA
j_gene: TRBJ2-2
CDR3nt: TGTGCCAGCAATGGACAGGGAGGGGAGCTGTTTTTT
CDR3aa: CASNGQGGELFF

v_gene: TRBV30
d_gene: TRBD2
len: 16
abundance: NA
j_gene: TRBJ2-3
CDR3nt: TGTGCCTGGATTGAGGGGACGGCGGGAGGGTTAGATACGCAGTATTTT
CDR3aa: CAWIEGTAGGLDTQYF

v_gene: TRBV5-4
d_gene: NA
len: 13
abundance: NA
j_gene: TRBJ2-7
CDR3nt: TGTGCCAGCAGCCTCGGGACCGAGTACGAGCAGTACTTC
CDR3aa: CASSLGTEYEQYF

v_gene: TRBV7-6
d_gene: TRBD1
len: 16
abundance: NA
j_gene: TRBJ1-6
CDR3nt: TGTGCCAGCAGCTTATCTCACAGGGGGTTTAATTCACCCCTCCACTTT
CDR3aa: CASSLSHRGFNSPLHF

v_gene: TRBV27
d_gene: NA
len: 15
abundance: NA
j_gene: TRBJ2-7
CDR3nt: TGTGCCAGCAGCCTCAGGGGAGGGGGCTCCTACGAGCAGTACTTC
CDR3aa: CASSLRGGGSYEQYF

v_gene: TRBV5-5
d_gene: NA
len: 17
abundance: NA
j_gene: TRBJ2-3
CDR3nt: TGTGCCAGCAGCTTTGTCGAAACGAGCGGGAGCACAGATACGCAGTATTTT
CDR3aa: CASSFVETSGSTDTQYF

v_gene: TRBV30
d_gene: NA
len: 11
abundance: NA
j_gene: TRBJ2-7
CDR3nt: TGTGCCTGGCATACAGAATACGAGCAGTACTTC
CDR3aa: CAWHTEYEQYF

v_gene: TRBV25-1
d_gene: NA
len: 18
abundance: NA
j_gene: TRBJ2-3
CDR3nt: TGTGCCAGCAGTGAATACCCAGATGGGGGCTTAATCACAGATACGCAGTATTTT
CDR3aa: CASSEYPDGGLITDTQYF

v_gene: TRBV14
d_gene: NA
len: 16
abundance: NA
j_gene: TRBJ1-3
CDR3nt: TGTGCCAGCAGCTCGTGGGTCGTCGACTCTGGAAACACCATATATTTT
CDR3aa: CASSSWVVDSGNTIYF

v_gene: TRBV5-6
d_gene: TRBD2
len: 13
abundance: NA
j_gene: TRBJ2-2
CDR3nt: TGTGCCAGCAAGGCGGGGGGCACCGGGGAGCTGTTTTTT
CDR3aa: CASKAGGTGELFF

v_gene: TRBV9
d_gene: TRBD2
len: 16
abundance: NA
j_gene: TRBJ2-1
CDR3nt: TGTGCCAGCAGCATCCTGAGCGGGAGGGCCGACGCTGAGCAGTTCTTC
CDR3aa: CASSILSGRADAEQFF